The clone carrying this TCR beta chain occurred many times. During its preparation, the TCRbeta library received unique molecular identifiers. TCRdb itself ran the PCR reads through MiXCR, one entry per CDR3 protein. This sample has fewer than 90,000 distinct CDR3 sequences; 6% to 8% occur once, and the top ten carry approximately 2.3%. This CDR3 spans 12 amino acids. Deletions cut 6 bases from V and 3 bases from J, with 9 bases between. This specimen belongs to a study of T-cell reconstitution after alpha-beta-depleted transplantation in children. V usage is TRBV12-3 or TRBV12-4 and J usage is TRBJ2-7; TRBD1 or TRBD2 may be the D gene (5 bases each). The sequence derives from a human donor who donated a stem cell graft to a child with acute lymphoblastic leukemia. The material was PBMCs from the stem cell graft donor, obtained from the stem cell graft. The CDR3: CASSWDGYEQYF. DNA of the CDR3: TGTGCCAGCAGCTGGGACGGCTACGAGCAGTACTTC.